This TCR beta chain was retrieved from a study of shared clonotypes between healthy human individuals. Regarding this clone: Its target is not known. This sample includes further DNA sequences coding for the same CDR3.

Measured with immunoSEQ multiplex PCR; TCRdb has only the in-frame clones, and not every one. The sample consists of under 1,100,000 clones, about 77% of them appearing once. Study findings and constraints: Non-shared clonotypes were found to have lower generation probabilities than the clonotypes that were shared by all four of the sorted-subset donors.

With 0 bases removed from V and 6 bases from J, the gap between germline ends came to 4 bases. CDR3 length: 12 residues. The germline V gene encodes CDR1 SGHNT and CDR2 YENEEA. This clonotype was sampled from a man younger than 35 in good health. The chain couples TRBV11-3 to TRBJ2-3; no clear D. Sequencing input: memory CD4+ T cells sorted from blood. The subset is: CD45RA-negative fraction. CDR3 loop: CASSLDGDTQYF. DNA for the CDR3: TGTGCCAGCAGCTTAGATGGGGATACGCAGTATTTT.